The TCR beta chain described here comes from a study of blood T cell repertoires in COVID-19. The wider study: The origin of the acute and convalescent COVID-19 samples was the United States, Italy and Spain. T cells, B-cell-depleted T cells, or PBMCs supplied cDNA or gDNA.

Study processing details: The assay estimated nucleated cells by amplifying reference gene primers. Data came from immunoSEQ multiplex PCR; TCRdb stores just in-frame clones and leaves some out. D and trimming were read from the DNA, whereas the V and J calls and clone size are those reported in that table. The sample contains under 250,000 clones, around 90% of which appear only once. V gave up 1 base and J gave up 9 bases; unmatched junction bases: 5. Germline V gene sequence: CDR1 MGHRA, CDR2 YSYEKL. The CDR3 length is 14 residues. Sequencing was carried out using peripheral blood. This chain uses TRBV4-1 with TRBJ1-5, with 8 bases that match TRBD1. This TCR derives from a woman aged 70-85 years with active or convalescent COVID-19. CDR3 sequence: CASSQGQGIGPQHF. The CDR3 DNA is TGCGCCAGCAGCCAAGGACAGGGGATAGGGCCCCAGCATTTT.